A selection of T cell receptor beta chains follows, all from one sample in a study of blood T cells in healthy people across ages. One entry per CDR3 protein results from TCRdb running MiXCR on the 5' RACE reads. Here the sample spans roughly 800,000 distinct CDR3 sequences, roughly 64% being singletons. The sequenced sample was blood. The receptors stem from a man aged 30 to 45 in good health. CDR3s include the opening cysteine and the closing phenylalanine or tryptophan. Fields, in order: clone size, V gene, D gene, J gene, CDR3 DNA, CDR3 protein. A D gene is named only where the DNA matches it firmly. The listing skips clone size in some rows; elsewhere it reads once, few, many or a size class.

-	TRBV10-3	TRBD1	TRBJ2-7	TGTGCCATCAGTGAACCCGGACAGGGCGGGACCTACGAGCAGTACTTC	CAISEPGQGGTYEQYF
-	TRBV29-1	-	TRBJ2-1	TGCAGCGGCGAAGAAAGGGGGAGATCCAATGAGCAGTTCTTC	CSGEERGRSNEQFF
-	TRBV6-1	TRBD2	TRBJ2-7	TGTGCCAGTGAAGCGGGGGCCCCCTACGAGCAGTACTTC	CASEAGAPYEQYF
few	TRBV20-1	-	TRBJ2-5	TGCAGTGCTGGCTTCGGCGAGACCCAGTACTTC	CSAGFGETQYF
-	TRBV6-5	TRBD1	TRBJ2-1	TGTGCCAGCAGTTACAGGGGGCCCTACAATGAGCAGTTCTTC	CASSYRGPYNEQFF
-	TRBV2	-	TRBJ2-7	TGTGCCGTCCGGGGAGGTTCGACCTACGAGCAGTACTTC	CAVRGGSTYEQYF
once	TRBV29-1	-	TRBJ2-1	TGCAGCGTTGGAGGCGGGACCGTCTCCTACAATGAGCAGTTCTTC	CSVGGGTVSYNEQFF
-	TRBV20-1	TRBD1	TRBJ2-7	TGCAGTGCGCCCGAGGTGGGACAGGGGAACTACGAGCAGTACTTC	CSAPEVGQGNYEQYF
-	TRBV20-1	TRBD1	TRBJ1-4	TGCAGTGCTAGCGGGACAGGGGTAGAAAAACTGTTTTTT	CSASGTGVEKLFF
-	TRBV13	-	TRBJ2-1	TGTGCCAGCAGCCCCCAGACTGCCAATGAGCAGTTCTTC	CASSPQTANEQFF
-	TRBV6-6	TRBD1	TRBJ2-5	TGTGCCAGCGCAGGGGGCGGGCAAAAGACCCAGTACTTC	CASAGGGQKTQYF
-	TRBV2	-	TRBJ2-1	TGTGCCAGCAGTGGAGGGACCGTTCGGAGCAATGAGCAGTTCTTC	CASSGGTVRSNEQFF
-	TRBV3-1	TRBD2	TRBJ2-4	TGTGCCAGCAGCCAAGACCCGATGGTAGCGGGGGCCATACTAGCCAAAAACATTCAGTACTTC	CASSQDPMVAGAILAKNIQYF
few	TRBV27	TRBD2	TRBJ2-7	TGTGCCAGCAGTTTACTCGGCGGGAGTAGCAACGAGCAGTACTTC	CASSLLGGSSNEQYF
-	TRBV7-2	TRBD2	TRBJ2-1	TGTGCCAGCCTTCCGCTTGTGGCGGGGGGGCATAATGAGCAGTTCTTC	CASLPLVAGGHNEQFF
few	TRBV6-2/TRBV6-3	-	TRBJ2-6	TGTGCCAGCATCCGGTCTGGGGCCAACGTCCTGACTTTC	CASIRSGANVLTF
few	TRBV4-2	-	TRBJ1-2	TGTGCCAGCAATAAGGGGAAGGACTATGGCTACACCTTC	CASNKGKDYGYTF
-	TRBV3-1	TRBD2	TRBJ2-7	TGTGCCAGCAGCCACCAGCGGGAGGCCTACGAGCAGTACTTC	CASSHQREAYEQYF
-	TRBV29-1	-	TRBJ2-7	TGCAGCGTTGAGGTCACAGGGATCTACGAGCAGTACTTC	CSVEVTGIYEQYF
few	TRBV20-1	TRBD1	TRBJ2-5	TGCAGTGCTGCCTACCAGGGGGTTTCAGAGACCCAGTACTTC	CSAAYQGVSETQYF
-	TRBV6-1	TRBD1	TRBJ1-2	TGTGCCAGCAGTGTATCGGGACAGATCTATGGCTACACCTTC	CASSVSGQIYGYTF
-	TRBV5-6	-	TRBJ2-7	TGTGCCAGTCATGGGGCGGGGAGCCTATACCGGTCCTACGAGCAGTACTTC	CASHGAGSLYRSYEQYF
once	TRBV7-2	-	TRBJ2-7	TGTGCCAGCAGCTTAGACGGGGCCCTCTACGAGCAGTACTTC	CASSLDGALYEQYF
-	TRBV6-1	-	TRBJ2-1	TGTGCCAGTACCGAAGAGGTACGAAGCAATGAGCAGTTCTTC	CASTEEVRSNEQFF
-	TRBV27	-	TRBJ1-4	TGTGCCAGCAGTTTCGATGGCGAAAAACTGTTTTTT	CASSFDGEKLFF
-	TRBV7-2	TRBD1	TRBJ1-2	TGTGCCAGCAGCCCCGTCGGACAGGGTACCTATGGCTACACCTTC	CASSPVGQGTYGYTF
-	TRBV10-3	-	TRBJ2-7	TGTGCCATCAGCCCTCCCTTGGCCGTCCTCTACGAGCAGTACTTC	CAISPPLAVLYEQYF
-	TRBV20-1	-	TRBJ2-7	TGCAGTGCTAGTTCCGCGCGCGCCTACGAGCAGTACTTC	CSASSARAYEQYF
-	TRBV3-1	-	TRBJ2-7	TGTGCCAGCAGCCCCGCCCCGGGTACCTACGAGCAGTACTTC	CASSPAPGTYEQYF
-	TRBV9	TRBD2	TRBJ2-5	TGTGCCAGCAGCGTAGGAGATTTGGGCCAGCGGGAGTTTGAGACCCAGTACTTC	CASSVGDLGQREFETQYF
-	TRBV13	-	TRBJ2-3	TGTGCCAGCAGCTTCGGGTTCTCTAGCACAGATACGCAGTATTTT	CASSFGFSSTDTQYF
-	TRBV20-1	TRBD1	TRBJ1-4	TGCAGTGCTAGTTTGGTACAGGGGGCTGAAAAACTGTTTTTT	CSASLVQGAEKLFF
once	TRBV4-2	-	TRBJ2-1	TGTGCCAGCAGCCCTACAACCAGACAGAGCGTAGACAATGAGCAGTTCTTC	CASSPTTRQSVDNEQFF
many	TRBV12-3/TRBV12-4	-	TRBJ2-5	TGTGCCAGCAGTTTAGGACAGAAAGAGACCCAGTACTTC	CASSLGQKETQYF
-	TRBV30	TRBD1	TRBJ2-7	TGTGCCTGGACTAAAACAGGGGGCTACGAGCAGTACTTC	CAWTKTGGYEQYF
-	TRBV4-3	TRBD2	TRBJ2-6	TGCGCCAGCGGCCTAAGACTAGCGGGAGTGTCAGGGGCCAACGTCCTGACTTTC	CASGLRLAGVSGANVLTF
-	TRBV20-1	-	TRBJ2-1	TGCAGTGCTAGAGACCCGAGGCCCAAAAATGAGCAGTTCTTC	CSARDPRPKNEQFF
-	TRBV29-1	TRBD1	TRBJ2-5	TGCAGCGTGGCCCCGACAGGGGAAGAGACCCAGTACTTC	CSVAPTGEETQYF
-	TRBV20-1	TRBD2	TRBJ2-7	TGCAGTGCTAGTTCAAGCGGGATGACCTACGAGCAGTACTTC	CSASSSGMTYEQYF
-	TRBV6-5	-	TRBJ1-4	TGTGCCAGCAGTTACTCGGCGATCGAAAAACTGTTTTTT	CASSYSAIEKLFF
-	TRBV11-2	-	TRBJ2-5	TGCGCCAGCAGCCACGGACCCTTACGGGAGACCCAGTACTTC	CASSHGPLRETQYF
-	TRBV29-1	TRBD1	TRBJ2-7	TGCAGCGTGAATCCCGGGACAGGGTCCTACGAGCAGTACTTC	CSVNPGTGSYEQYF
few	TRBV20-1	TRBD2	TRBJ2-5	TGCAGTGCTAGAGATTGGGGCGGGAGTCCGATTGAGACCCAGTACTTC	CSARDWGGSPIETQYF
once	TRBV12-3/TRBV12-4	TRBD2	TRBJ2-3	TGTGCCAGCAGTTTAGGGGCTAGCGGGGGGCAAAGCACAGATACGCAGTATTTT	CASSLGASGGQSTDTQYF
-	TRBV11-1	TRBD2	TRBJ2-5	TGTGCCAGAAGACTAGCGATGCTCTCCTACAATGAGCAGTACTTC	CARRLAMLSYNEQYF
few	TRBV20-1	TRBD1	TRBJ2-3	TGCAGTGCTACGAGGGACAGGGCGATCGGGACAGATACGCAGTATTTT	CSATRDRAIGTDTQYF
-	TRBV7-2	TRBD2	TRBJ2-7	TGTGCCAGCAGCTCGAGGACTAGCGTCTACGAGCAGTACTTC	CASSSRTSVYEQYF
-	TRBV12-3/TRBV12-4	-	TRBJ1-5	TGTGCCAGCAGTTTTGCGGGTTGGGGACAGCCCCAGCATTTT	CASSFAGWGQPQHF
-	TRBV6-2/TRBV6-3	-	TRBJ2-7	TGTGCCAGCAGTTCCCCCCTAGGGGACTACGAGCAGTACTTC	CASSSPLGDYEQYF